The text below deals with one T cell receptor (beta chain). Its antigen is currently unknown. The sample originates from a study of cytomegalovirus exposure and HLA in healthy donors. Use of 60 Vbeta and 13 Jbeta primers characterized the PCR. Measured with immunoSEQ multiplex PCR; TCRdb has only the in-frame clones, and not every one. The table gives about 54,000 clones; the top ten clones make up roughly 7% of it. Study-wide results and caveats: Looking again later, the authors saw that most CMV-associated TCR beta chains seemed HLA-restricted.

CDR1 and CDR2 (germline): SNHLY, FYNNEI. The V gene lost 2 bases and the J gene lost 9 bases, with 11 bases spanning the gap. The CDR3 totals 14 residues. The TCR comes from a middle-aged woman in good health and CMV-seronegative. Sample: PBMCs. The rearrangement joins TRBV2 to TRBJ1-6; weak D call: TRBD1 (5 bases). The CDR3 here is CASSERGLGSPLHF. The DNA of the CDR3 is TGTGCCAGCAGTGAAAGGGGCTTGGGTTCACCCCTCCACTTT.